This T cell receptor (beta chain) stems from a study of blood T cell repertoires in COVID-19. In the study overall: Material from acute and convalescent COVID-19 was sourced from the United States, Italy and Spain. From T cells, B-cell-depleted T cells, or PBMCs came the material, which was cDNA or gDNA.

Looked up from germline, CDR1 is SGDLS and CDR2 is YYNGEE. V lost 0 bases and J lost 4; bases outside the gene matches: 7. This CDR3 is 16 amino acids long. How the authors handled the data: Amplification with reference gene primers provided the estimates of nucleated cell counts. This table comes from immunoSEQ multiplex PCR, and its TCRdb copy is limited to in-frame clones, with some not included. V, J and clone size were drawn from that table, and D and trimming were deduced from the DNA. The data hold around 68,000 clones, with 85% to 90% observed a single time. This clonotype was sampled from a middle-aged man with acute or convalescent COVID-19. Sequences were obtained from peripheral blood. The chain combines TRBV9 with TRBJ2-1; 7 positions agree with TRBD2. The CDR3 DNA reads as TGTGCCAGCAGCGTAGCGGCAGGGAGGGATTACAATGAGCAGTTCTTC. Protein product: CASSVAAGRDYNEQFF. The full variable domain, rest sourced from reference TRBV9 and TRBJ2-1, is DSGVTQTPKHLITATGQRVTLRCSPRSGDLSVYWYQQSLDQGLQFLIQYYNGEERAKGNILERFSAQQFPDLHSELNLSSLELGDSALYFCASSVAAGRDYNEQFFGPGTRLTVL.